A selection of T cell receptor beta chains follows, all from one sample in a study of cytomegalovirus exposure and HLA in healthy donors. Clones were read by immunoSEQ multiplex PCR, and TCRdb kept only the in-frame ones, dropping some. In the table there are under 150,000 clones, about 69% of which are singletons. Sequenced sample: PBMCs. These TCRs come from a man aged 25-45 years in good health and CMV-seronegative. The CDR3 runs from the conserved cysteine through the conserved F or W. A D gene is named only where the DNA matches it firmly. The size entry is marked missing in some rows and otherwise reads once, few, many or a size class.

v_call	clone_size	d_call	j_call	cdr3_aa	cdr3_nt
TRBV5-1	few	TRBD2	TRBJ2-7	CASSDGSGIVREQYF	TGCGCCAGCAGCGATGGGAGCGGGATCGTTAGGGAGCAGTACTTC
TRBV4-3	NA	TRBD2	TRBJ2-7	CASSQDATSSYEQYF	TGCGCCAGCAGCCAAGACGCGACTAGCAGCTACGAGCAGTACTTC
TRBV6-5	NA	TRBD2	TRBJ2-1	CASSYLLAGGPSEQFF	TGTGCCAGCAGTTACTTACTAGCGGGAGGGCCTAGTGAGCAGTTCTTC
TRBV6-1	NA	TRBD1	TRBJ2-1	CASRSPGQGSNEQFF	TGTGCCAGCAGATCACCGGGACAGGGTTCGAATGAGCAGTTCTTC
TRBV10-3	NA	TRBD1	TRBJ2-7	CAIRLQGANYEQYF	TGTGCCATCAGGTTACAGGGGGCGAACTACGAGCAGTACTTC
TRBV7-8	NA	TRBD1	TRBJ1-1	CASSLWTGNGEAFF	TGTGCCAGCAGCTTATGGACAGGGAATGGAGAAGCTTTCTTT
TRBV5-1	once	TRBD2	TRBJ2-1	CASSGAAGSSYNEQFF	TGCGCCAGCAGCGGGGCAGCGGGGAGCTCCTACAATGAGCAGTTCTTC
TRBV7-4	NA	TRBD1	TRBJ1-5	CASSFRRGLCNQPQHF	TGTGCCAGCAGCTTCCGCAGGGGGCTTTGCAATCAGCCCCAGCATTTT
TRBV4-1	NA	TRBD2	TRBJ2-7	CASSFLAGGPGYEQYF	TGCGCCAGCAGCTTTTTAGCGGGAGGGCCTGGTTACGAGCAGTACTTC
TRBV6-1	NA	TRBD1	TRBJ2-5	CASSEAYGQGTLQETQYF	TGTGCCAGCAGTGAGGCATATGGACAGGGGACCCTCCAAGAGACCCAGTACTTC
TRBV6-1	NA	NA	TRBJ2-1	CASSEAIASPYNEQFF	TGTGCCAGCAGTGAAGCGATCGCTAGTCCGTACAATGAGCAGTTCTTC
TRBV28	NA	NA	TRBJ1-1	CASSFPGYTEAFF	TGTGCCAGCAGTTTTCCGGGATACACTGAAGCTTTCTTT
TRBV7-9	NA	TRBD1	TRBJ1-2	CASSQGQNYGYTF	TGTGCCAGCAGCCAGGGACAGAACTATGGCTACACCTTC
TRBV10-3	few	TRBD2	TRBJ2-7	CAISHVPTGGSGEQYF	TGTGCCATCAGCCACGTACCCACGGGGGGGTCAGGGGAGCAGTACTTC
TRBV9	NA	NA	TRBJ1-1	CASSVGKGANTEAFF	TGTGCCAGCAGCGTAGGTAAAGGAGCTAACACTGAAGCTTTCTTT
TRBV7-9	NA	NA	TRBJ1-2	CASSLRGGFGYGYTF	TGTGCCAGCAGCCTACGAGGGGGATTCGGTTATGGCTACACCTTC
TRBV28	NA	TRBD1	TRBJ1-1	CASSRTGDHTEAFF	TGTGCCAGCAGTCGGACAGGGGATCACACTGAAGCTTTCTTT
TRBV30	NA	NA	TRBJ2-5	CAWRGRGETQYF	TGTGCCTGGAGAGGTCGGGGGGAGACCCAGTACTTC
TRBV2	NA	NA	TRBJ1-2	CASSELGQGYGYTF	TGTGCCAGCAGTGAGTTAGGGCAGGGCTATGGCTACACCTTC
TRBV7-6	NA	TRBD1	TRBJ2-7	CASSLLQGDEQYF	TGTGCCAGCAGCCTTTTACAGGGGGACGAGCAGTACTTC
TRBV9	NA	TRBD2	TRBJ2-3	CASSVSGRAYTDTQYF	TGTGCCAGCAGCGTTAGCGGGAGGGCCTACACAGATACGCAGTATTTT
TRBV9	NA	TRBD2	TRBJ2-1	CASSPSSTSGGYSYNEQFF	TGTGCCAGCAGCCCCTCCAGTACTAGCGGGGGCTACTCCTACAATGAGCAGTTCTTC
TRBV28	once	NA	TRBJ2-1	CASKSEGGPYNEQFF	TGTGCCAGCAAAAGTGAGGGAGGACCCTACAATGAGCAGTTCTTC
TRBV18	once	TRBD1	TRBJ1-2	CASSPGQRREGYTF	TGTGCCAGCTCACCGGGACAGCGAAGGGAAGGCTACACCTTC
TRBV4-1	NA	NA	TRBJ2-1	CASSQASGNYNEQFF	TGCGCCAGCAGCCAAGCAAGCGGTAACTACAATGAGCAGTTCTTC
TRBV2	NA	NA	TRBJ2-6	CASSAGRSGANVLTF	TGTGCCAGCAGTGCAGGCAGATCCGGGGCCAACGTCCTGACTTTC
TRBV5-6	NA	TRBD2	TRBJ2-1	CASSWNLAGGRDEQFF	TGTGCCAGCAGCTGGAACCTAGCGGGAGGCCGGGATGAGCAGTTCTTC
TRBV7-9	NA	TRBD2	TRBJ2-5	CASSSAGSGQETQYF	TGTGCCAGCAGCTCAGCGGGATCGGGGCAAGAGACCCAGTACTTC
TRBV6-6	NA	NA	TRBJ2-6	CASSYSGVTGANVLTF	TGTGCCAGCAGTTACTCTGGAGTAACTGGGGCCAACGTCCTGACTTTC
TRBV28	NA	NA	TRBJ2-1	CASSWAGSHEQFF	TGTGCCAGCAGTTGGGCGGGGTCCCATGAGCAGTTCTTC
TRBV5-1	NA	TRBD2	TRBJ2-5	CASSLGRSGRVETQYF	TGCGCCAGCAGCCTGGGTCGTAGCGGGAGGGTGGAGACCCAGTACTTC
TRBV27	NA	TRBD1	TRBJ2-7	CASSWTGTYEQYF	TGTGCCAGCAGTTGGACAGGTACCTACGAGCAGTACTTC
TRBV12-5	NA	NA	TRBJ2-2	CASGRPNTGELFF	TGTGCTAGTGGCCGACCTAACACCGGGGAGCTGTTCTTT
TRBV28	NA	NA	TRBJ2-1	CASSLALPQGDNEQFF	TGTGCCAGCAGTTTAGCTTTGCCACAAGGGGACAATGAGCAGTTCTTC
TRBV27	once	TRBD1	TRBJ1-5	CASSSDLTGDGNQPQHF	TGTGCCAGCAGCTCGGACCTGACAGGGGACGGCAATCAGCCCCAGCATTTT
TRBV4-1	NA	NA	TRBJ2-5	CASSLPLGTQYF	TGCGCCAGCAGCCTTCCTCTAGGGACCCAGTACTTC
TRBV5-5	many	NA	TRBJ1-2	CASSYRLYGYTF	TGTGCCAGCAGCTACAGGCTCTATGGCTACACCTTC
TRBV7-3	NA	TRBD1	TRBJ1-1	CASRSQGDTEAFF	TGTGCCAGCAGGTCACAGGGGGACACTGAAGCTTTCTTT
TRBV5-8	few	NA	TRBJ2-3	CASSLSGHFTDTQYF	TGTGCCAGCAGCTTGTCGGGACACTTCACAGATACGCAGTATTTT
TRBV19	NA	NA	TRBJ2-7	CASSITASYEQYF	TGTGCCAGTAGTATAACAGCCTCCTACGAGCAGTACTTC
TRBV7-3	NA	NA	TRBJ2-3	CASSLGGSQDTQYF	TGTGCCAGCAGCTTAGGAGGCAGTCAGGATACGCAGTATTTT
TRBV7-3	few	NA	TRBJ1-1	CASSPNGGAEAFF	TGTGCCAGCAGTCCCAACGGGGGTGCTGAAGCTTTCTTT
TRBV19	once	NA	TRBJ1-5	CASSMRGTNQPQHF	TGTGCCAGTAGTATGCGGGGCACCAATCAGCCCCAGCATTTT
TRBV6-5	NA	NA	TRBJ1-2	CASSFGREYTF	TGTGCCAGCAGTTTTGGTCGGGAGTACACCTTC
TRBV19	NA	NA	TRBJ1-5	CASSPTNSNQPQHF	TGTGCCAGTAGTCCGACTAATAGCAATCAGCCCCAGCATTTT
TRBV11-2	NA	TRBD1	TRBJ1-6	CASSSDRVWFLPLHF	TGTGCCAGCAGCTCCGACAGGGTATGGTTCTTACCCCTCCACTTT
TRBV5-4	NA	TRBD1	TRBJ2-3	CASSPTGGDTQYF	TGTGCCAGCAGCCCGACAGGGGGCGATACGCAGTATTTT
TRBV2	NA	TRBD2	TRBJ2-5	CASFTSPSGGAETQYF	TGTGCCAGCTTCACCAGCCCAAGCGGGGGGGCGGAGACCCAGTACTTC
TRBV4-2	NA	NA	TRBJ1-2	CASSQVIDSYGYTF	TGTGCCAGCAGCCAAGTGATCGACAGCTATGGCTACACCTTC
TRBV30	NA	NA	TRBJ1-6	CAWMASYNSPLHF	TGTGCCTGGATGGCCAGCTATAATTCACCCCTCCACTTT
TRBV29-1	NA	NA	TRBJ2-1	CSVDVYEQFF	TGCAGCGTTGATGTATATGAGCAGTTCTTC
TRBV7-2	once	NA	TRBJ1-4	CASSLREFANEKLFF	TGTGCCAGCAGCTTACGGGAGTTTGCTAATGAAAAACTGTTTTTT
TRBV7-9	few	TRBD1	TRBJ2-2	CASLPGQTTGELFF	TGTGCCAGTCTCCCGGGACAGACCACCGGGGAGCTGTTTTTT
TRBV6-5	NA	TRBD2	TRBJ2-7	CASSPPGGPNEQYF	TGTGCCAGCAGTCCACCGGGAGGGCCGAACGAGCAGTACTTC
TRBV6-5	once	TRBD1	TRBJ2-7	CASSYSGGSYEQYF	TGTGCCAGCAGTTACTCAGGGGGCAGCTACGAGCAGTACTTC